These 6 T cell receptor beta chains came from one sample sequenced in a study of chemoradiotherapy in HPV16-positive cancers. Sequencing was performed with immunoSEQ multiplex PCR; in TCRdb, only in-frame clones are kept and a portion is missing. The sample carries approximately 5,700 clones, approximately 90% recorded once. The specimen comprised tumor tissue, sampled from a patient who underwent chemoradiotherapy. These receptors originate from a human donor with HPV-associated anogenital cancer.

This CDR3 is CASSQATLANTIYF. CDR3 DNA: TGCGCCAGCAGCCAGGCAACACTGGCCAACACCATATATTTT. The V gene is TRBV4-3, the J gene TRBJ1-3, with unresolved D. The germline gives CDR1 LGHNA, CDR2 YSLEER. Trimming pared 3 bases from V and 7 bases from J, leaving 13 bases between. The CDR3 is 14 amino acids.

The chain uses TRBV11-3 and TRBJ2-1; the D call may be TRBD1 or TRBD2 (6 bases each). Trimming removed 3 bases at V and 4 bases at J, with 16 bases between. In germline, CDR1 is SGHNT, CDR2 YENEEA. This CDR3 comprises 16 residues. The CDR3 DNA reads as TGTGCCAGCAGCTTGGGGGGCAGGGAATATTACAATGAGCAGTTCTTC. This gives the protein CASSLGGREYYNEQFF.

DNA for the CDR3: TGTGCCAGCAGCCAAGGGGGGACAGGGGACCCCAGGGGGGAGCTGTTTTTT. Encoded protein: CASSQGGTGDPRGELFF. The chain uses TRBV4-2 and TRBJ2-2; TRBD1 aligns across 10 bases. The germline V gene has CDR1 LGHNA and CDR2 YNFKEQ. There are 17 residues in the CDR3. The junction had 10 bases not matched to a gene; V was cut back by 1 base and J by 8 bases.

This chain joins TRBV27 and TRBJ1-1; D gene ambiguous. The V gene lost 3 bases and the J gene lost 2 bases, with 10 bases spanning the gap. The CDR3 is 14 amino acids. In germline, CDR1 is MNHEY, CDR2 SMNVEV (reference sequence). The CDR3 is CASSFSEGNTEAFF. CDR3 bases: TGTGCCAGCAGTTTTTCGGAGGGAAACACTGAAGCTTTCTTT.

CDR3 sequence reads: CASSSRPGTNTEAFF. CDR3 DNA sequence: TGTGCCAGCAGCTCCAGGCCGGGGACGAACACTGAAGCTTTCTTT. This sequence joins TRBV13 and TRBJ1-1; tentative D call: TRBD1 (5 bases). This CDR3 is built from 15 residues. Per germline, CDR1 PRHDT and CDR2 FYEKMQ (reference sequence). V was clipped by 4 bases and J by 1 base, with 13 bases between them. Using reference TRBV13 and TRBJ1-1 for the parts outside the CDR3, the full variable domain is AAGVIQSPRHLIKEKRETATLKCYPIPRHDTVYWYQQGPGQDPQFLISFYEKMQSDKGSIPDRFSAQQFSDYHSELNMSSLELGDSALYFCASSSRPGTNTEAFFGQGTRLTVV.

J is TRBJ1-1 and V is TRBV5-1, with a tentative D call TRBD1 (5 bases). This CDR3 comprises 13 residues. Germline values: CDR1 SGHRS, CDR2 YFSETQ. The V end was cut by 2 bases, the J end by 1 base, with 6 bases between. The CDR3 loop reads CASSFGANTEAFF. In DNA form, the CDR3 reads TGCGCCAGCAGCTTCGGGGCGAACACTGAAGCTTTCTTT.